Ten or more counts support the clone carrying this TCR beta chain. Its cognate antigen is unknown. One entry per CDR3 protein results from TCRdb running MiXCR on the 5' RACE reads. Of about 510,000 distinct CDR3 sequences in the sample, about 5.4% are singletons; the top ten hold under 4.5%. CDR1 is SGHRS, CDR2 YFSETQ, per germline. The CDR3 is made up of 13 amino acids. The junction had 7 bases not matched to a gene; V was cut back by 4 bases and J by 8 bases. This sample was taken from a study of CD8 T cells in ankylosing spondylitis. Points from the study as a whole: Within ankylosing spondylitis blood, a TCR beta motif made up of eight highly homologous variants appeared to be characteristic.

The sequenced sample was blood, either unsorted or a sorted T cell fraction (not recorded which). The TCR sequence derives from a male donor with ankylosing spondylitis. The J gene is TRBJ1-2, the V gene TRBV5-1; TRBD1 matches at 8 bases. CDR3 coding DNA: TGCGCCAGCAGCCCGACAGGGGAGGTGGGCTACACCTTC. It yields the protein CASSPTGEVGYTF.